The 11 T cell receptor beta chains listed next were all sequenced from one sample in a study of early T cells in non-severe SARS-CoV-2 infection. TCRdb reanalysed the 5' RACE reads using MiXCR and keeps one entry per CDR3 protein. This table holds about 33,000 distinct CDR3 sequences, 5% to 6% found once. Sequenced: whole blood. The origin of the receptors is an adult who was a healthcare worker with PCR-confirmed SARS-CoV-2 infection or an uninfected control (not recorded which).

In nucleotides, the CDR3 is TGCGCCAGCAGCCAAGAATCCAGCTACAATGAGCAGTTCTTC. It translates to CASSQESSYNEQFF. This chain joins TRBV4-3 and TRBJ2-1; no definite D call. V lost 0 bases and J 3 bases, leaving 6 bases between the germline ends. The CDR3 is 14 amino acids. Germline V gene sequence: CDR1 LGHNA, CDR2 YSLEER.

This clonotype was picked up a small number of times. The chain is built from TRBV7-3 and TRBJ2-7; 11 bases map to TRBD2. With V trimmed by 5 bases and J by 1 base, 7 bases remained unmatched. This CDR3 is built from 16 residues. The V gene's germline CDR1 is SGHTA and CDR2 FQGTGA. The CDR3 loop reads CASSPGTSGKSYEQYF. As DNA, the CDR3 is TGTGCCAGCAGCCCCGGGACTAGCGGTAAATCCTACGAGCAGTACTTC.

This clonotype was detected ten times or more. V is TRBV27 and J is TRBJ2-3; D not resolved. V lost 2 bases to trimming and J lost 0 bases, with 9 bases between them. CDR3 length: 15 amino acids. CDR1 and CDR2 (germline): MNHEY, SMNVEV (reference sequence). DNA for the CDR3: TGTGCCAGCAGTTTAAAGGTTTTAAGCACAGATACGCAGTATTTT. It translates to CASSLKVLSTDTQYF.

This clonotype was counted ten times or more. The chain combines TRBV29-1 with TRBJ1-1, with D maybe TRBD1 (5 bases). V shed 6 bases and J shed 1 base, with 18 bases lying between them. Germline values: CDR1 SQVTM, CDR2 ANQGSEA. This CDR3 is built from 15 residues. The CDR3 DNA reads TGCAGCGTGGACTTAGGGGCTTCCAGGAACACTGAAGCTTTCTTT. Translating it yields CSVDLGASRNTEAFF.

This clonotype was detected many times. The CDR3 sequence is CSALQGETEAFF. The CDR3 nucleotides read TGCAGTGCCCTACAGGGAGAGACTGAAGCTTTCTTT. The gene calls are TRBV20-1 and TRBJ1-1, with D possibly matching TRBD1 (6 bases). CDR1 is DFQATT, CDR2 SNEGSKA, per germline (reference sequence). Trimming cost V 6 bases and J 5 bases, with 13 bases left between them. This CDR3 has 12 amino acids.

This chain joins TRBV7-8 and TRBJ2-5; D gene unclear. The V end was cut by 1 base, the J end by 1 base, with 16 bases between. This CDR3 region has 17 residues. Looked up from germline, CDR1 is SGHVS and CDR2 is FQNEAQ. CDR3 DNA: TGTGCCAGCAGCTTAGTGTCGGCAAGCAGGTTCCAAGAGACCCAGTACTTC. It translates to CASSLVSASRFQETQYF.

This clonotype occurred many times. V is TRBV5-1 and J is TRBJ2-7; a possible D gene is TRBD1 (6 bases). Trimming shortened V by 1 base and J by 4 bases, and 12 bases separated the two germline ends. The CDR3 runs to 14 residues. Germline V gene sequence: CDR1 SGHRS, CDR2 YFSETQ. In nucleotides, the CDR3 is TGCGCCAGCAGCTTGTCAGGGGTTGGATACGAGCAGTACTTC. This codes for CASSLSGVGYEQYF.

This clonotype was recorded at least ten times. The J gene is TRBJ1-1, the V gene TRBV5-6, with D tentatively TRBD1 (5 bases). Trimming pared 4 bases from V and 2 bases from J, leaving 12 bases between. The CDR3 is 14 amino acids. The germline V gene encodes CDR1 SGHDT and CDR2 YYEEEE. CDR3 protein: CASSLLRDNTEAFF. The CDR3 region has the DNA TGTGCCAGCAGCCTCCTCCGGGACAACACTGAAGCTTTCTTT.

This clonotype was seen a few times. The chain employs TRBV12-3 or TRBV12-4 and TRBJ2-1; TRBD1 matches 8 bases. This CDR3 is built from 16 residues. V lost 3 bases and J lost 8; bases outside the gene matches: 12. DNA of the CDR3: TGTGCCAGCAGTTTTCGGCAGGGGGCAACTGTGGATGAGCAGTTCTTC. This gives the protein CASSFRQGATVDEQFF.

The chain is built from TRBV5-4 and TRBJ2-1; 8 nucleotides agree with TRBD2. This CDR3 contains 14 residues. Germline assignment: CDR1 SGHNT and CDR2 YYREEE (reference sequence). V lost 2 bases to trimming and J lost 9 bases; unmatched junction nucleotides: 7. CDR3 in amino acids: CASSFGTSLVEQFF. In DNA form, the CDR3 reads TGTGCCAGCAGCTTTGGGACTAGTTTGGTTGAGCAGTTCTTC. Combining the CDR3 with reference TRBV5-4 and TRBJ2-1 gives the whole variable domain ETGVTQSPTHLIKTRGQQVTLRCSSQSGHNTVSWYQQALGQGPQFIFQYYREEENGRGNFPPRFSGLQFPNYSSELNVNALELDDSALYLCASSFGTSLVEQFFGPGTRLTVL.

This clonotype occurred many times. V is TRBV7-9 and J is TRBJ2-6; D perhaps matches TRBD2 (5 bases). The CDR3 is 17 residues long. Trimming took off 4 bases at V and 0 bases at J, with 13 bases between the two ends. Germline lookup yields CDR1 SEHNR and CDR2 FQNEAQ (reference sequence). CDR3 sequence: CASSYSSGNSGANVLTF. In DNA form, the CDR3 reads TGTGCCAGCAGCTACTCATCGGGGAACTCTGGGGCCAACGTCCTGACTTTC. Together with reference TRBV7-9 and TRBJ2-6, the CDR3 gives the full variable domain: DTGVSQNPRHKITKRGQNVTFRCDPISEHNRLYWYRQTLGQGPEFLTYFQNEAQLEKSRLLSDRFSAERPKGSFSTLEIQRTEQGDSAMYLCASSYSSGNSGANVLTFGAGSRLTVL.